This T cell receptor (beta chain) was retrieved from a study of blood T cell repertoires in COVID-19 (dated by TCRdb to the early 2020s). At the level of the whole study: Samples covering the acute and convalescent phases of COVID-19 were provided by collaborators in the United States, Italy and Spain. The material from the prospective study consisted of cDNA or gDNA derived from T cells, B-cell-depleted T cells, or PBMCs. The dataset comprised deeply sampled blood TCRbeta repertoires from subjects exposed to, actively infected with, or recovered from COVID-19. The repertoires were made available in a free public database intended to serve as a resource for research on the immune response to SARS-CoV-2. Samples were obtained from the ongoing ImmuneRACE study (first 160 participants) and from some 1,300 subjects provided by 6 global collaborators. Nearly every sample came with metadata listing a de-identified subject ID, COVID-19 status, age in years and sex. Where available, HLA class I and class II types were taken from metadata supplied by the sample provider and were not determined by assay-based typing. The paper as a whole reports these results and caveats: How much clinical and demographic metadata was included differed by source and by participant, and the metadata was provided uncurated.

V is reduced by 3 bases and J by 3 bases, leaving a spacing of 4 bases between them. There are 12 amino acids in the CDR3, from cysteine to phenylalanine inclusive. Left in the record is the CDR3 DNA by itself, 36 bases read in frame from the first base. Whole blood was collected in K2EDTA tubes by collaborating institutions according to the institutions' own protocols. For TCRbeta analysis, collaborators shipped samples in one of three forms: frozen whole blood, isolated PBMCs, or DNA extracted from either of those sample types. The immunoSEQ Assay, a bias-controlled multiplex PCR, was used to amplify TCRbeta CDR3 regions from genomic DNA. In the paper's pipeline: The number of nucleated cells in each sample was estimated by amplification of reference gene primers within the assay. To quantify the absolute abundance of each unique TCRbeta CDR3 rearrangement, sequence reads were collapsed and filtered. For each sample, productive Simpson clonality was calculated as the square root of Simpson's diversity index across productive rearrangements. In its TCRdb copy, this immuneACCESS table keeps in-frame sequences only and misses some clones. Where compared with another copy, unresolved V genes explain less than half of these, and the others have no known cause. For V, J and clone size, that table is used; D and trimming come from the DNA. This sample gives some 76,000 clones in total; approximately 89% of them show up just once. Clones ranked in the top ten supply about 5.8% of the sample.

This clone was recorded only once. What this receptor recognizes is not known. No base quality values were provided; no much bigger clone lies one nucleotide off. Different DNA sequences within this sample yield the same CDR3. This chain joins TRBV12-3 or TRBV12-4 to TRBJ2-3, with no confident D gene call. The sequenced sample consisted of peripheral blood. This receptor was identified in a human donor in a cohort sampled during active COVID-19. The DNA reads TGTGCCAGCAGTTTTTCTACAGATACGCAGTATTTT. Its protein product is CASSFSTDTQYF.